A selection of T cell receptor beta chains follows, all from one sample in a study of cytomegalovirus exposure and HLA in healthy donors. TCRdb's copy holds only in-frame clones and misses some; the assay was immunoSEQ multiplex PCR. The profile covers roughly 150,000 clones, with 88% appearing a single time and about 2.7% taken by the ten largest. The sequenced material came from PBMCs. The receptors derive from a man aged 18 to 29 in good health and CMV-seronegative. CDR3s leave out the opening cysteine and the closing phenylalanine or tryptophan.

v_call,cdr3_aa
TRBV10-3,AISDGTGYGNTIY
TRBV4-1,ASSGLATDTQY
TRBV5-1,ASSPDGLMNTEAF
TRBV4-2,ASSRWTSGEQETQY
TRBV4-3,ASSQDWWVREETQY
TRBV4-3,ASSQVNPPTRVRPGEQF
TRBV19,ASSRDRADTQY
TRBV27,ASSYGQPWLRTEAF
TRBV18,ASSPPGANYGYT
TRBV5-5,ASSLAGTVTYEQY
TRBV5-1,ASSTGTSSSEQF
TRBV7-2,ASSAGDGTGNSPLH
TRBV11-3,ASSLSGYEQY
TRBV11-2,ASRASGGETQY
TRBV29-1,SGGGGFYGYT
TRBV4-1,ASSPGLAGQTYEQY
TRBV5-4,ASSIGGQQF
TRBV5-1,ASIPPGQMNTGELF
TRBV28,ASTRGGGTDTEAF
TRBV28,ASSLRQDNSPLH
TRBV19,ASSAGPRGYT
TRBV28,ASSETEFGTSGLEQY
TRBV7-9,ASRRGGAGEKLF
TRBV27,ASSLSWASGTPYEQY
TRBV6-6,ASRFTGGSNQPQH
TRBV7-8,ASSTGVNYEQY
TRBV19,ASSTGLAAYTGELF
TRBV4-1,ASSQSRQGKEKLF
TRBV19,ASSGAGAGYSNQPQH
TRBV5-1,ASSSIGLPMEPQH
TRBV10-3,AISPAGREAF
TRBV28,ASSLSGIGELF
TRBV5-4,ASSVGPKKETQY
TRBV19,ASSIHFATNEKLF
TRBV27,ASGGGNTIY
TRBV4-2,ASSQILGRGPIARETQY
TRBV5-1,ASSLAGINEKLF
TRBV5-1,ASSSGLNTEAF
TRBV5-1,ASSPQTAGEQY
TRBV27,ASSLGLTSSYNEQF
TRBV19,ASTIGANTIY
TRBV13,ASSLRRQGKHYGYT
TRBV19,ASSLPNSPENYGYT
TRBV30,AWGTETEAF